Listed below are T cell receptor beta chains from one sample, sequenced in a study of cytomegalovirus exposure and HLA in healthy donors. Some clones are missing from TCRdb's copy, which holds only in-frame ones; the method was immunoSEQ multiplex PCR. The table shows over 65,000 clones, with around 75% occurring only once. Sequencing was done on a sample of PBMCs. These receptors were collected from a man aged 35 to 55 in good health and CMV-seronegative. Both conserved end residues are trimmed from each CDR3.

j_gene | v_gene | CDR3aa
TRBJ2-5 | TRBV6-5 | ASSWRENTETQY
TRBJ2-7 | TRBV6-5 | ASSYSSGAGYEQY
TRBJ2-7 | TRBV6-5 | ASSEGGDYEQY
TRBJ2-1 | TRBV6-1 | ASSELGLIYPAGQF
TRBJ1-5 | TRBV19 | ASSMGLYSNQPQH
TRBJ1-1 | TRBV19 | ASTLDRGGTEAF
TRBJ1-1 | TRBV29-1 | SAKRLNTEAF
TRBJ2-7 | TRBV7-9 | ASSLILGYEQY
TRBJ2-5 | TRBV4-2 | ASSQTGIQETQY
TRBJ1-4 | TRBV2 | ASSESAQGEKLF
TRBJ1-2 | TRBV5-4 | ASSLEAGGYYGYT
TRBJ1-1 | TRBV2 | ASGGQNTEAF
TRBJ2-1 | TRBV4-2 | ASSPGAELNEQF
TRBJ1-5 | TRBV27 | ASSLAGSNQPQH
TRBJ2-3 | TRBV28 | ASSLGGTSDTQY